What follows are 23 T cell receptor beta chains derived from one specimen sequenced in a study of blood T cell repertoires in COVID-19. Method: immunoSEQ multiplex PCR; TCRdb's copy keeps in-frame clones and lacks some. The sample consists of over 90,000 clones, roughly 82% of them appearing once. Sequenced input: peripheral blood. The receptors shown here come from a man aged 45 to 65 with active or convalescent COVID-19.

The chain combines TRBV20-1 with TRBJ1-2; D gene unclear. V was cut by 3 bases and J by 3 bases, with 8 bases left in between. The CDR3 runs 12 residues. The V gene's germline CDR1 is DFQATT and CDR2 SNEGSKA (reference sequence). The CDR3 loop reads CSASGQDYGYTF. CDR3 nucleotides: TGCAGTGCTAGTGGGCAGGACTATGGCTACACCTTC.

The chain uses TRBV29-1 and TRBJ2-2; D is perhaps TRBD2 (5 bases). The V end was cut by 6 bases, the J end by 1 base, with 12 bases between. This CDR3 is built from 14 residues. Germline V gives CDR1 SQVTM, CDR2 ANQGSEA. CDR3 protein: CSVDRGLNTGELFF. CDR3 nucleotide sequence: TGCAGCGTCGACCGCGGACTGAACACCGGGGAGCTGTTTTTT.

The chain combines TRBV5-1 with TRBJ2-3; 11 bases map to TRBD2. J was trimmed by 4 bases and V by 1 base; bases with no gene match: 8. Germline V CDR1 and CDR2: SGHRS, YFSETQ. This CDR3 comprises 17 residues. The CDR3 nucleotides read TGCGCCAGCAGCTTGCCGACCGATAGCGGGGGGGCAGATACGCAGTATTTT. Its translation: CASSLPTDSGGADTQYF.

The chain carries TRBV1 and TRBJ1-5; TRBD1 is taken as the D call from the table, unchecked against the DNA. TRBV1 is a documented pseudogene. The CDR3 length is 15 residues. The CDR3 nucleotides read TGCACCAGCAGCCCCTTAGGGGGTTCGTACCAGCCCCAGCATTTT. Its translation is CTSSPLGGSYQPQHF.

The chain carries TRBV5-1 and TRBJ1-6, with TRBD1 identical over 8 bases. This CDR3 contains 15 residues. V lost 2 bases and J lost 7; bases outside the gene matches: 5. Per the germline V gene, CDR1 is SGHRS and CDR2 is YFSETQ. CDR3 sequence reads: CASSFSDRENSPLHF. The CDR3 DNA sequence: TGCGCCAGCAGCTTCTCGGACAGGGAAAATTCACCCCTCCACTTT.

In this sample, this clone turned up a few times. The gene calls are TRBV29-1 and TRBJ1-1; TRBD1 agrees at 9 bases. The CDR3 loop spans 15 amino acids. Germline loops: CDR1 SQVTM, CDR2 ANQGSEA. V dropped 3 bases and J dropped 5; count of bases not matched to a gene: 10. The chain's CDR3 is CSVDYPGQGWTEAFF. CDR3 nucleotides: TGCAGCGTTGATTACCCGGGACAGGGATGGACTGAAGCTTTCTTT.

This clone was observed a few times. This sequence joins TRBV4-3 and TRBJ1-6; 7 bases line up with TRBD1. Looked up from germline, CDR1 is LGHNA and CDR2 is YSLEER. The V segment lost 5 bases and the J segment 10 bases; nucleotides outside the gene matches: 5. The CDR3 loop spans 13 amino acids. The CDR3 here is CASSGQANSPLHF. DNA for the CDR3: TGCGCCAGCAGCGGACAGGCTAACTCACCCCTCCACTTT.

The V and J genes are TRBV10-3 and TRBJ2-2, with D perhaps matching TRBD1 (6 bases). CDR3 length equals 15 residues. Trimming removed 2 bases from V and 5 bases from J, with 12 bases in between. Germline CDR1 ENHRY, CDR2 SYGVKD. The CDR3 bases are TGTGCCATCAGTGAGAGGGGGACCGATACCGGGGAGCTGTTTTTT. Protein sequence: CAISERGTDTGELFF.

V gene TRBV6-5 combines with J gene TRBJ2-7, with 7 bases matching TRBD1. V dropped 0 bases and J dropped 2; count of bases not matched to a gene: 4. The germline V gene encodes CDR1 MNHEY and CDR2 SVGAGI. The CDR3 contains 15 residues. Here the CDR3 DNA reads TGTGCCAGCAGTTACTCCAGGACAGGAACCTACGAGCAGTACTTC. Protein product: CASSYSRTGTYEQYF.

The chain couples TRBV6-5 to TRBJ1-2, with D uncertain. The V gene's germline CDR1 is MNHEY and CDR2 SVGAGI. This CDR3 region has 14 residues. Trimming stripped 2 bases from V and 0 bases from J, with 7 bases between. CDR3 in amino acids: CASSYDTANYGYTF. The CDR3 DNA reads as TGTGCCAGCAGTTACGACACCGCTAACTATGGCTACACCTTC.

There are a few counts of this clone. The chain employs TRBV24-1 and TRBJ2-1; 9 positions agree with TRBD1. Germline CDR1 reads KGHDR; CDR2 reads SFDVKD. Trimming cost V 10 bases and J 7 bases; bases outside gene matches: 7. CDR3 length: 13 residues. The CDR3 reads CATAQGAKNEQFF. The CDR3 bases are TGTGCCACTGCACAGGGGGCCAAGAATGAGCAGTTCTTC.

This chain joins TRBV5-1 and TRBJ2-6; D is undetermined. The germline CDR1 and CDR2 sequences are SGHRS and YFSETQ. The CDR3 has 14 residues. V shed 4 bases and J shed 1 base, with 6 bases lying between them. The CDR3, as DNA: TGCGCCAGCAGCCTAGGATCTGGGGCCAACGTCCTGACTTTC. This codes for CASSLGSGANVLTF.

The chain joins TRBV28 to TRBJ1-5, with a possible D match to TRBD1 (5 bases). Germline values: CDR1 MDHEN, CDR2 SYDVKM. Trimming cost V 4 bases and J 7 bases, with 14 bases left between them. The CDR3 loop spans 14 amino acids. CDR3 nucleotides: TGTGCCAGCAGTTCTCGCCGGGGGGAACAGCCCCAGCATTTT. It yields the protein CASSSRRGEQPQHF.

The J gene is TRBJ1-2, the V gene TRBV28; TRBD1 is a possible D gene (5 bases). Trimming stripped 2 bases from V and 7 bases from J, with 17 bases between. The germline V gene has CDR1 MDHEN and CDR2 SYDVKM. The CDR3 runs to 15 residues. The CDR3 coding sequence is TGTGCCAGCAGTTTAGAGGCGGGGGGATTGATTGGCTACACCTTC. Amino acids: CASSLEAGGLIGYTF.

Here the CDR3 reads CASKEVNTGELFF. The CDR3 region has the DNA TGTGCCAGTAAAGAGGTGAACACCGGGGAGCTGTTTTTT. The chain employs TRBV19 and TRBJ2-2; D remains unclear. Trimming pared 7 bases from V and 1 base from J, leaving 7 bases between. The CDR3 extends over 13 amino acids. Germline V gene data show CDR1 as LNHDA and CDR2 as SQIVND (reference sequence). Complete variable domain (other parts from reference TRBV19 and TRBJ2-2): DGGITQSPKYLFRKEGQNVTLSCEQNLNHDAMYWYRQDPGQGLRLIYYSQIVNDFQKGDIAEGYSVSREKKESFPLTVTSAQKNPTAFYLCASKEVNTGELFFGEGSRLTVL.

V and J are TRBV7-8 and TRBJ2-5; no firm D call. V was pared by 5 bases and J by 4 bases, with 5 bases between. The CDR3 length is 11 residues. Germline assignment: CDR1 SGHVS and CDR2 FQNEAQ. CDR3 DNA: TGTGCCAGCAGCCCAGGAGAGACCCAGTACTTC. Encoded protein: CASSPGETQYF.

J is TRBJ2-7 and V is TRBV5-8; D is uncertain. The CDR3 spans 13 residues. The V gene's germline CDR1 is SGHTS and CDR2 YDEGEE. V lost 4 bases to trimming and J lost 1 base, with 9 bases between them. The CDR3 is CASSQSLSYEQYV. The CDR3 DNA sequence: TGTGCCAGCAGCCAAAGCCTATCCTACGAGCAGTACGTC.

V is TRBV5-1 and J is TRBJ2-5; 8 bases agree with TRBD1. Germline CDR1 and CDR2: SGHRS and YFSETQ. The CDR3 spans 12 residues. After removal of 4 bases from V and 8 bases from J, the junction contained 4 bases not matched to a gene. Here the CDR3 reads CASSLDRGTQYF. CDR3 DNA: TGCGCCAGCAGCCTAGACAGGGGAACCCAGTACTTC.

CDR3 DNA: TGTGCCACCCGTGCTGGGACTAACGGAAACACCATATATTTT. The encoded protein is CATRAGTNGNTIYF. This sequence joins TRBV5-4 and TRBJ1-3, with a tentative D call TRBD1 (5 bases). Germline V gene lookup returns CDR1 SGHNT and CDR2 YYREEE (reference sequence). The CDR3 has 14 residues. V lost 9 bases and J 4 bases, leaving 17 bases between the germline ends.

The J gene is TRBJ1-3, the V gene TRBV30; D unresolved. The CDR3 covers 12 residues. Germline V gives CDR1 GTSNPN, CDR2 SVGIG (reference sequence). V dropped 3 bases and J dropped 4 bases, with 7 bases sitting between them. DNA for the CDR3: TGTGCCTGGAGATTGGCAGGAAACACCATATATTTT. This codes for CAWRLAGNTIYF.

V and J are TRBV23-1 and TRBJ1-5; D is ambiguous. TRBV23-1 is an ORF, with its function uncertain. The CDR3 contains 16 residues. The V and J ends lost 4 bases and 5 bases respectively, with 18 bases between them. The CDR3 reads CASSPHCIREDQPQHF. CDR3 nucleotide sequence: TGCGCCAGCAGTCCCCACTGTATTAGAGAGGATCAGCCCCAGCATTTT.

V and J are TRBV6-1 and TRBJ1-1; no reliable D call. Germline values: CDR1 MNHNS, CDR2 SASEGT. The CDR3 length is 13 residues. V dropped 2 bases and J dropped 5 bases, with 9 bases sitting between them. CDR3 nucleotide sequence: TGTGCCAGCAGTGAAAACGGGAGGACTGAAGCTTTCTTT. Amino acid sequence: CASSENGRTEAFF.

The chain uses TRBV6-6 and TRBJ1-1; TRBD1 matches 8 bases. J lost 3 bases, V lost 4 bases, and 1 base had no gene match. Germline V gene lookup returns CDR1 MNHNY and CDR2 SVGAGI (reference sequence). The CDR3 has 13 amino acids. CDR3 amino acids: CASSWGQDTEAFF. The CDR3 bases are TGTGCCAGCAGTTGGGGACAGGACACTGAAGCTTTCTTT.